The 8 T cell receptor beta chains presented below share a single source sample, sequenced in a study of control samples from healthy donors and cancer patients. Libraries were prepared by immunoSEQ multiplex PCR; TCRdb keeps only in-frame clonotypes and omits some of them. The table records 75,000 or so clones, approximately 90% of them present only once. Sequenced: PBMCs. The receptor set was obtained from a man aged 55 to 70 with colorectal cancer.

This rearrangement joins TRBV2 to TRBJ1-4; D uncertain. Per the germline V gene, CDR1 is SNHLY and CDR2 is FYNNEI. V lost 2 bases and J 8 bases, leaving 6 bases between the germline ends. This CDR3 is built from 12 residues. The CDR3 is CASSESGEKLFF. The DNA for the CDR3 is TGTGCCAGCAGTGAAAGTGGGGAAAAACTGTTTTTT.

The chain joins TRBV5-1 to TRBJ2-3; 15 bases are shared with TRBD2. This CDR3 is built from 18 residues. Germline CDR1 is SGHRS and CDR2 is YFSETQ. J gave up 4 bases and V 4 bases, and 10 bases lay outside the gene matches. The CDR3 DNA sequence: TGCGCCAGCAGCCATTCCGGGACTAGCGGGGGGAGGGCAGATACGCAGTATTTT. Translation gives CASSHSGTSGGRADTQYF.

The rearrangement links TRBV11-3 to TRBJ1-4; the match to TRBD1 covers 7 bases. Unmatched junction bases numbered 13, after V lost 5 bases and J lost 4 bases. CDR1 and CDR2 (germline): SGHNT, YENEEA. The CDR3 consists of 17 residues. CDR3 protein: CASSQGQPFRINEKLFF. The DNA for the CDR3 is TGTGCCAGCAGCCAGGGACAGCCTTTTAGGATTAATGAAAAACTGTTTTTT.

The chain carries TRBV12-3 or TRBV12-4 and TRBJ2-5; D gene uncertain. The CDR3 contains 13 residues. Trimming cost V 2 bases and J 3 bases, with 7 bases left between them. The CDR3: CASSLRVKETQYF. The CDR3 nucleotides are TGTGCCAGCAGTTTAAGGGTGAAAGAGACCCAGTACTTC.

This chain connects TRBV6-5 to TRBJ2-7; tentative D call: TRBD1 (6 bases). Germline assignment: CDR1 MNHEY and CDR2 SVGAGI. This CDR3 is built from 13 residues. The V gene lost 5 bases and the J gene lost 4 bases, with 12 bases spanning the gap. CDR3 coding DNA: TGTGCCAGCAGTACATCCAGGGGTTACGAGCAGTACTTC. This encodes CASSTSRGYEQYF.

This chain links TRBV18 with TRBJ2-7, with D tentatively TRBD2 (6 bases). Trimming left V 6 bases short and J 2 bases short, with 8 bases between. Germline V CDR1 and CDR2: KGHSH, LQKENI. The CDR3 is 12 amino acids. The CDR3 is CASSTGAYEQYF. The CDR3 coding sequence is TGTGCCAGCTCTACGGGGGCCTACGAGCAGTACTTC.

This chain connects TRBV7-2 to TRBJ1-1; D unclear. V lost 5 bases and J 1 base, leaving 8 bases between the germline ends. The CDR3 contains 13 residues. Germline V gene data show CDR1 as SGHTA and CDR2 as FQGNSA. CDR3 sequence reads: CASSQQTNTEAFF. DNA of the CDR3: TGTGCCAGCAGCCAACAGACGAACACTGAAGCTTTCTTT.

V gene TRBV4-1 combines with J gene TRBJ1-2; D not resolved. CDR3 size: 14 residues. Trimming cost V 1 base and J 2 bases, with 8 bases left between them. The V gene's germline CDR1 is MGHRA and CDR2 YSYEKL. In DNA form, the CDR3 reads TGCGCCAGCAGCCAAGTGGGCGGAAACTATGGCTACACCTTC. Translation gives CASSQVGGNYGYTF.